This section outlines one T cell receptor (beta chain) sequence together with its context. What this receptor recognizes is not known. Per-base qualities were not stored, and no clone one base away is much larger. CDR1 and CDR2 are drawn from the germline V gene: SGHDT, YYEEEE. V is pared back by 5 bases and J by 6 bases, with 15 bases lying between the germline termini. CDR3 length: 13 amino acids, cysteine to phenylalanine. Solely the CDR3 DNA is kept, with 39 bases framed from the first base. This record belongs to a study of beta chain features in type 1 diabetes (dated 2018 in TCRdb). In the study overall: Mean age, gender distribution, total cell number and subset yield did not differ between patients and healthy donors. Across all samples, fewer than 130 million sorted cells were examined, and cell number per subset correlated strongly with RNA yield. In the study, recently diagnosed type 1 diabetes patients and matched healthy donors were compared on the TCRB repertoires of their sorted circulating CD4+ T cell subsets. Naive and central memory subsets were obtained from all 30 or so donors, but regulatory and stem cell-like memory subsets were isolated from only 8 patients and roughly eight healthy donors. What the study reported, not specific to this receptor: At VDJ recombination sites, type 1 diabetes patients had fewer insertions and more deleted nucleotides, which implies abnormalities in thymic rearrangement. PCR may preferentially amplify shorter templates, but because patient and control samples were amplified and corrected together, any resulting skew would affect both groups equally. Only small numbers of individuals were included in the HLA sub-analyses, which left unresolved whether HLA type had any influence on TCRB rearrangement. In all four CD4+ subsets, TCRB CDR3 length was moderately but significantly shorter in type 1 diabetes patients. Naive, central memory and regulatory TCRB repertoires appeared more similar among patients than among healthy donors. Sequencing cDNA rather than genomic DNA could over-represent highly expressing activated cells, although activation and CD3 levels did not differ between groups.

Each donor gave one peripheral blood draw, averaging roughly 0.11 L, which was collected into heparinised tubes. A BD FACSAria II and a panel including CD45RO, CCR7, CD25, CD127, CD95 and CD27 were used to sort naive, central memory, regulatory and stem cell-like memory CD4+ T cells. All sorted populations exceeded 95% purity. PBMCs were separated immediately by Lymphoprep density gradient centrifugation and were stained directly, without being cultured. So that batch effects would be minimized, each experiment stained and sorted samples in pairs, pairing one healthy donor with one patient. The entire isolated RNA was reverse transcribed using the High Capacity cDNA Reverse Transcription Kit, and thus expressed TCRB transcripts were sequenced. Naive, central memory and regulatory T cell samples underwent deep immunoSEQ sequencing, averaging roughly 3.3 million total reads per sample. Sorted cells were lysed in RLT buffer and RNA was extracted with DNase-treated RNeasy Micro or Mini kits, depending on cell number. To prevent cross-contamination, each cell subset was processed individually, whereas patient and healthy donor samples were processed jointly. The immunoSEQ multiplex PCR was used to amplify TCRB sequences from cDNA, generating 87-bp fragments that spanned the CDR3 region. Amplicons were sequenced on the Illumina HiSeq platform. The paper's data handling went like this. Synthetic template baselines were used to correct PCR bias computationally, reads within Hamming distance 2 were collapsed together, and singletons that could not be merged were discarded. By aligning reads against IMGT, V, D and J genes, CDR3 length, and insertions or deletions at six rearrangement sites were assigned. Within each subset, clonotype counts were normalized to the number of sorted cells before true diversity and Gini coefficients were calculated with the tcR R package. The overlap coefficient, calculated on TCRB nucleotide sequences, was used to quantify repertoire sharing. Out-of-frame TCRB sequences from naive cells were analyzed as a proxy for the pre-selection repertoire. Entries here come from immuneACCESS through TCRdb and include only in-frame sequences with V and J called. Some clones fail to appear in such tables; in the studies checked, an unresolved V gene covers under half of the shortfall, and the cause of the remainder is unknown. V, J and clone size reflect that table, while D and trimming were determined from the DNA. In this sample the table shows over 700,000 clones, 17% of which occur a single time. 0.02% to 0.025% of the sample goes to the ten largest clones.

The source is a woman between 18 and 29 years old in good health. The chain employs TRBV5-6 and TRBJ2-7; TRBD1 might be the D gene, on 5 matching bases. The sample consisted of naive CD4+ T cells from blood. The cell subset or site label for this specimen denotes: true naive CD4+ T cells. The CDR3 region reads CASSRRSGREQYF. Read as DNA, the sequence is TGTGCCAGCAGTCGAAGGTCAGGGCGCGAGCAGTACTTC.